The sequence of this T cell receptor beta chain was determined in a study of regulatory T cells in long-lasting Graves disease. Findings and limits, study-wide: Persistent-disease Graves' patients showed less TCR diversity than new cases. Patients with persistent disease shared 2,700 or so public clonotypes, outpacing the approximately 870 shared by new patients.

Arm-PCR of CDR3 regions and iRepertoire HTBI primers were the basis on which TCR beta libraries were built. TCRdb passed the multiplex PCR reads through MiXCR, listing each CDR3 protein once. The data show approximately 440,000 distinct CDR3 sequences, about 25% seen once. Specified time point: persistent/refractory GD, antithyroid drugs over 5 years with positive TRAb. TCR sequences were obtained from RNA taken from PBMCs. Collection of peripheral blood (about 10 milliliters) was done using EDTA tubes. This clonotype was seen many times. The antigen is unknown. The specimen comprised peripheral blood mononuclear cells (PBMCs), sampled when the disease was refractory, from a patient treated with antithyroid drugs. This TCR came from a female donor with Graves disease.

The DNA of the CDR3 is TGTGCCAGCAGACGAAGACAGGCTAACACTGAAGCTTTCTTT. It yields the protein CASRRRQANTEAFF. The chain is built from TRBV28 and TRBJ1-1; D perhaps matches TRBD1 (6 bases). Germline V gives CDR1 MDHEN, CDR2 SYDVKM. V was pared by 6 bases and J by 2 bases, with 13 bases between. CDR3 size: 14 residues.